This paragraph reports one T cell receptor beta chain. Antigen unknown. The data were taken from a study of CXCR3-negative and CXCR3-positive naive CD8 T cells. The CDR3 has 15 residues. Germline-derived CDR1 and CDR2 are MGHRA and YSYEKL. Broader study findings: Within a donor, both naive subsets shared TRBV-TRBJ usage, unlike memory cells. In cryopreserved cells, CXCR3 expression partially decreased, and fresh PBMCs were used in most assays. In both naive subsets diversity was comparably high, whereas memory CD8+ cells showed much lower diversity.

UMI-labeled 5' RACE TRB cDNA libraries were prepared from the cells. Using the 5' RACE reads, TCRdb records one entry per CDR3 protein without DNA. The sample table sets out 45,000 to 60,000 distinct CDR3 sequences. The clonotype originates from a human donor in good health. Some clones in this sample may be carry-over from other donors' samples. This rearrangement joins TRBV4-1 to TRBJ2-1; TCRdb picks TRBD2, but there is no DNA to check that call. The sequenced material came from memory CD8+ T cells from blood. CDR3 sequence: CASSQIAGKYNEQFF.